This TCR beta chain comes out of a study of T cells after yellow fever vaccination. The sample holds a few counts of this clonotype. MiXCR, run by TCRdb on the 5' RACE reads, gives a single entry per CDR3 protein. This sample carries some 300,000 distinct CDR3 sequences, under 9% of them seen once, and the ten largest clones take 3% to 3.5%. The CDR3 loop spans 15 amino acids. Germline CDR1 SGHKS, CDR2 YYEKEE (reference sequence). V lost 0 bases and J 4 bases, leaving 10 bases between the germline ends. This specimen was CD4+ T cells sorted from PBMCs, taken 5 days after the yellow fever booster vaccination. The TCR was taken from a man younger than 30 who received the YFV17D yellow fever vaccine. V usage is TRBV5-5 and J usage is TRBJ2-2; D tentatively fits TRBD1 or TRBD2 (5 bases each). CDR3: CASSLDGAGTGELFF. In nucleotides, the CDR3 is TGTGCCAGCAGCTTGGATGGGGCGGGCACCGGGGAGCTGTTTTTT.